A selection of T cell receptor beta chains follows, all from one sample in a study of blood T cell repertoires in COVID-19. Using immunoSEQ multiplex PCR, the repertoire was profiled, and TCRdb retains in-frame clones only, with some absent. The table shows under 100,000 clones, with almost 85% occurring only once. Sequences were obtained from peripheral blood. The receptors were sampled from a man aged 55 to 70 with acute or convalescent COVID-19. CDR3s include the opening cysteine and the closing phenylalanine or tryptophan. Fields, in order: clone size, D gene, V gene, J gene, CDR3 DNA, CDR3 protein. D genes are given only for firm matches. The size field is filled for only some rows; it gives once, few, many or a size class.

clone_size: .; d_call: TRBD1; v_call: TRBV7-9; j_call: TRBJ2-3; cdr3_nt: TGTGCCAGCAGCCCAGGGGGACAGATCACAGATACGCAGTATTTT; cdr3_aa: CASSPGGQITDTQYF
clone_size: .; d_call: .; v_call: TRBV9; j_call: TRBJ2-3; cdr3_nt: TGTGCCAGCAGCGTTGGGGGGAGCACAGATACGCAGTATTTT; cdr3_aa: CASSVGGSTDTQYF
clone_size: .; d_call: .; v_call: TRBV3-1/TRBV3-2; j_call: TRBJ1-6; cdr3_nt: TGTGCCAGCAGTCCAAGGCCCCTCGGGCCCCTCCACTTT; cdr3_aa: CASSPRPLGPLHF
clone_size: .; d_call: .; v_call: TRBV18; j_call: TRBJ1-1; cdr3_nt: TGTGCCAGCTCACCACCCTCAGCGGCAGAAGCTTTCTTT; cdr3_aa: CASSPPSAAEAFF
clone_size: .; d_call: TRBD2; v_call: TRBV7-9; j_call: TRBJ2-5; cdr3_nt: TGTGCCAGCAGCTTGTTAGCGGGATCGGCGACCCAGTACTTC; cdr3_aa: CASSLLAGSATQYF
clone_size: .; d_call: TRBD1; v_call: TRBV5-1; j_call: TRBJ1-1; cdr3_nt: TGCGCCAGCAGCCTACGCACAGGGGGCAACACTGAAGCTTTCTTT; cdr3_aa: CASSLRTGGNTEAFF
clone_size: .; d_call: .; v_call: TRBV19; j_call: TRBJ1-1; cdr3_nt: TGTGCCAGTAGTATAAGGACAGACGAGGATAAGGCTTTCTTT; cdr3_aa: CASSIRTDEDKAFF
clone_size: .; d_call: TRBD1; v_call: TRBV30; j_call: TRBJ1-2; cdr3_nt: TGTGCCTGGGCCCAAACTAGGGGGCTCTATGGCTACACCTTC; cdr3_aa: CAWAQTRGLYGYTF
clone_size: .; d_call: TRBD2; v_call: TRBV19; j_call: TRBJ2-3; cdr3_nt: TGTGCCACGCAAAAGGGATTACTGGCTAGCGGGGGGGCCACTGGAACAGATACGCAGTATTTT; cdr3_aa: CATQKGLLASGGATGTDTQYF
clone_size: .; d_call: .; v_call: TRBV14; j_call: TRBJ1-2; cdr3_nt: TGTGCCAGCAGCCAAGTAGGGGGAGCCGGCTACACCTTC; cdr3_aa: CASSQVGGAGYTF
clone_size: once; d_call: .; v_call: TRBV2; j_call: TRBJ1-5; cdr3_nt: TGTGCCAGCAGTATTGGACAGAATCAGCCCCAGCATTTT; cdr3_aa: CASSIGQNQPQHF
clone_size: .; d_call: .; v_call: TRBV11-2; j_call: TRBJ1-5; cdr3_nt: TGTGCCAGCAGTTTCCTCGGGGATCAGCCCCAGCATTTT; cdr3_aa: CASSFLGDQPQHF
clone_size: .; d_call: .; v_call: TRBV28; j_call: TRBJ1-2; cdr3_nt: TGTGCCAGCAAGACAGGCCCTAACTATGGCTACACCTTC; cdr3_aa: CASKTGPNYGYTF
clone_size: .; d_call: .; v_call: TRBV5-4; j_call: TRBJ2-1; cdr3_nt: TGTGCCAGCAGCTTGGAGACTCATAAAAATGAGCAGTTCTTC; cdr3_aa: CASSLETHKNEQFF
clone_size: .; d_call: TRBD1; v_call: TRBV3-1/TRBV3-2; j_call: TRBJ2-1; cdr3_nt: TGTGCCAGCAGCCACGACAGGGTCGGACTTTATGAGCAGTTCTTC; cdr3_aa: CASSHDRVGLYEQFF
clone_size: few; d_call: TRBD1; v_call: TRBV28; j_call: TRBJ1-3; cdr3_nt: TGTGCCAGCAGTTTTTACGGGACAGGGGTACGAAACACCATATATTTT; cdr3_aa: CASSFYGTGVRNTIYF
clone_size: .; d_call: .; v_call: TRBV7-2; j_call: TRBJ2-6; cdr3_nt: TGTGCCAGCACCCAGGGATCTGGGGCCAACGTCCTGACTTTC; cdr3_aa: CASTQGSGANVLTF
clone_size: .; d_call: TRBD1; v_call: TRBV5-1; j_call: TRBJ1-1; cdr3_nt: TGCGCCAGCAGCTTGATAGGACAGGCCATGAACACTGAAGCTTTCTTT; cdr3_aa: CASSLIGQAMNTEAFF
clone_size: .; d_call: TRBD2; v_call: TRBV24-1; j_call: TRBJ2-3; cdr3_nt: TGTGCCATGGGAGCGGGAGGGACCACAGATACGCAGTATTTT; cdr3_aa: CAMGAGGTTDTQYF
clone_size: few; d_call: .; v_call: TRBV18; j_call: TRBJ2-7; cdr3_nt: TGTGCCAGCTCACCACCCAGTGGCACCTACGAGCAGTACTTC; cdr3_aa: CASSPPSGTYEQYF
clone_size: .; d_call: .; v_call: TRBV28; j_call: TRBJ2-7; cdr3_nt: TGTGCCAGCAGTTTATTGGGGGCGACCATATCCTACGAGCAGTACTTC; cdr3_aa: CASSLLGATISYEQYF
clone_size: .; d_call: TRBD2; v_call: TRBV5-1; j_call: TRBJ2-1; cdr3_nt: TGCGCCAGCAGCGGGGCGGGGGGTGAGGATGAGCAGTTCTTC; cdr3_aa: CASSGAGGEDEQFF
clone_size: .; d_call: .; v_call: TRBV6-5; j_call: TRBJ1-2; cdr3_nt: TGTGCCAGCAGTTACTACCCGGCGGTAAATTATGGCTACACCTTC; cdr3_aa: CASSYYPAVNYGYTF
clone_size: once; d_call: TRBD1; v_call: TRBV7-2; j_call: TRBJ1-1; cdr3_nt: TGTGCCAGCAGCTTAGGGGGACAGGGAGGGACTGAAGCTTTCTTT; cdr3_aa: CASSLGGQGGTEAFF